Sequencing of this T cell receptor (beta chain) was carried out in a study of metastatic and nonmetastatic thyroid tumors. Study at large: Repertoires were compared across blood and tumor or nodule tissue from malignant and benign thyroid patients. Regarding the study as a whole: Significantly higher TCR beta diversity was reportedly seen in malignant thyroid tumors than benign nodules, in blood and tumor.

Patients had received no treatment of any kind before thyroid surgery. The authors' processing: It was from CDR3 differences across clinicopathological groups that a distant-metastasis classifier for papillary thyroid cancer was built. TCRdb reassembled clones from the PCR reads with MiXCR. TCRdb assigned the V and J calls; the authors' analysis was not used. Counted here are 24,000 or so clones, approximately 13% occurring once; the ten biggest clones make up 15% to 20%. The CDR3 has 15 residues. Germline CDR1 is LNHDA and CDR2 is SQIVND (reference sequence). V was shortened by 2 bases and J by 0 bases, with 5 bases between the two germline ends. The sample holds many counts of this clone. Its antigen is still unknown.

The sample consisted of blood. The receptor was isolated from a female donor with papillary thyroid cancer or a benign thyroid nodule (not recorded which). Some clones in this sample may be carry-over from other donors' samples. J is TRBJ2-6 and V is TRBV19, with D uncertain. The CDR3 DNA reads TGTGCCAGTAGTATAACACGCTCTGGGGCCAACGTCCTGACTTTC. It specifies CASSITRSGANVLTF. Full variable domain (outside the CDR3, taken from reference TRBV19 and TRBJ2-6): DGGITQSPKYLFRKEGQNVTLSCEQNLNHDAMYWYRQDPGQGLRLIYYSQIVNDFQKGDIAEGYSVSREKKESFPLTVTSAQKNPTAFYLCASSITRSGANVLTFGAGSRLTVL.